The clone carrying this TCR beta chain was counted between two and nine times. Its antigen is not known. The CDR3 runs to 15 residues. The V and J ends lost 4 bases and 3 bases, in that order; junction bases with no gene match: 6. In germline, CDR1 is SGHNT, CDR2 YYREEE (reference sequence). This record comes from a study of identical twins. Overall study findings and caveats: Because invariant MAIT and iNKT cells could be present, zero-insertion analyses could be partly confounded. Insertions were reduced in abundant cord blood beta clonotypes but not in memory repertoires.

Each donor (without exception) was a healthy Caucasian. TCRdb reprocessed the 5' RACE reads with MiXCR, giving one entry per CDR3 protein. The sample yields around 200,000 distinct CDR3 sequences, around a tenth seen once. This chain links TRBV5-4 with TRBJ2-3; 9 bases map to TRBD2. The sequencing sample was made of memory (CD45RO+) T cells sorted from blood. This TCR derives from a woman between 18 and 29 years old in good health. CDR3 coding DNA: TGTGCCAGCAGCATTAGCGGGAGAGGGACAGATACGCAGTATTTT. As protein: CASSISGRGTDTQYF.